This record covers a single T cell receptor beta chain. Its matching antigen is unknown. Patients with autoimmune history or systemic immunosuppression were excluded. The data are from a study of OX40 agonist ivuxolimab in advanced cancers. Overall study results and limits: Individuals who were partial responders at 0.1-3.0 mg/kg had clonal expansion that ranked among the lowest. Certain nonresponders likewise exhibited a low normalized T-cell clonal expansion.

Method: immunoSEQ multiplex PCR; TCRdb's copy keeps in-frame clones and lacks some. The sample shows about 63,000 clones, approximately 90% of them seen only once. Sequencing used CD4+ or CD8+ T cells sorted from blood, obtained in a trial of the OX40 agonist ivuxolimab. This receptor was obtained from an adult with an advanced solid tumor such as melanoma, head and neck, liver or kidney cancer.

The CDR3 sequence: CASSGDRSYNSPLHF. The CDR3 bases are TGTGCCAGCAGCGGGGACAGGTCATATAATTCACCCCTCCACTTT. The rearrangement links TRBV5-4 to TRBJ1-6; 8 bases agree with TRBD1. CDR1 is SGHNT and CDR2 is YYREEE in the germline V gene (reference sequence). J was trimmed by 4 bases and V by 4 bases; bases with no gene match: 4. The CDR3 has 15 residues.